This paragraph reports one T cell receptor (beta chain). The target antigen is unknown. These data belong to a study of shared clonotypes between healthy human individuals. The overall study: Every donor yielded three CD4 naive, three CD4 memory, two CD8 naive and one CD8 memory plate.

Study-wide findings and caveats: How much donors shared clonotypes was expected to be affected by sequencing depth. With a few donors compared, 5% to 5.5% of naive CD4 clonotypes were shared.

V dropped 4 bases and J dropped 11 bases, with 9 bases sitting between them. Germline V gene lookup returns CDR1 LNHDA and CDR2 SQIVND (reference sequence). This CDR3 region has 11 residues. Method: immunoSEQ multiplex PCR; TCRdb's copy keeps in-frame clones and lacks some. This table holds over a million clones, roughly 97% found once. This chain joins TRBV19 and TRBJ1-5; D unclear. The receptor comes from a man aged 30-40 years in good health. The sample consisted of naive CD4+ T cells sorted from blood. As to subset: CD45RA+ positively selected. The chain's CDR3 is CASSNRWAQHF. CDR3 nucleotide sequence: TGTGCCAGTAGTAATCGGTGGGCCCAGCATTTT.